What follows are 9 T cell receptor beta chains derived from one specimen sequenced in a study of shared clonotypes between healthy human individuals. In the naive CD8 group, cells lacked CD45RO and were positively selected for CCR7, so terminally differentiated effector memory CD45RA+ cells were left out. Produced via immunoSEQ multiplex PCR; TCRdb's table is partial and in-frame only. The table records millions of clones, just under 95% of them present only once. Sequences were obtained from naive CD8+ T cells sorted from blood. The receptors derive from a man aged 18 to 29 in good health.

The rearrangement uses TRBV5-4 and TRBJ1-3; D is possibly TRBD1 (6 bases). CDR3 length: 15 amino acids. V gave up 2 bases and J gave up 2 bases, with 11 bases separating them. Germline V CDR1 and CDR2: SGHNT, YYREEE (reference sequence). The DNA for the CDR3 is TGTGCCAGCAGCTTCTGGGGGGGCCCTGGAAACACCATATATTTT. Translating it yields CASSFWGGPGNTIYF.

The V gene is TRBV27, the J gene TRBJ2-1; 8 bases line up with TRBD2. Germline CDR1 and CDR2: MNHEY and SMNVEV (reference sequence). V dropped 6 bases and J dropped 2; count of bases not matched to a gene: 6. The CDR3 is 15 amino acids. Written as DNA, the CDR3 is TGTGCCAGCAGCCTAATTAGCGGGACCTACAATGAGCAGTTCTTC. Encoded protein: CASSLISGTYNEQFF.

This chain joins TRBV6-1 and TRBJ2-7; D may be TRBD1 (5 bases). This CDR3 has 13 residues. V dropped 7 bases and J dropped 3 bases, with 13 bases sitting between them. Germline CDR1 MNHNS, CDR2 SASEGT. The CDR3 DNA is TGTGCCAGCAACGTGACAGTACACTACGAGCAGTACTTC. It is translated as CASNVTVHYEQYF.

The V gene is TRBV7-2, the J gene TRBJ2-7; D is perhaps TRBD2 (5 bases). The V gene lost 5 bases and the J gene lost 2 bases, with 16 bases spanning the gap. Germline V gene lookup returns CDR1 SGHTA and CDR2 FQGNSA. The CDR3 loop spans 15 amino acids. CDR3 in amino acids: CASSPDGRAAYEQYF. DNA for the CDR3: TGTGCCAGCAGCCCAGACGGGCGGGCGGCCTACGAGCAGTACTTC.

CDR3 DNA: TGCGCCAGCAGCGCTGGACAGGGGTTAGTGCGCACTGAAGCTTTCTTT. Translated: CASSAGQGLVRTEAFF. The J gene is TRBJ1-1, the V gene TRBV5-1; the match to TRBD1 covers 9 bases. Germline V CDR1 and CDR2: SGHRS, YFSETQ. V dropped 4 bases and J dropped 4; count of bases not matched to a gene: 11. CDR3 length: 16 amino acids. The full variable domain, in which reference TRBV5-1 and TRBJ1-1 provide the parts outside the CDR3, is KAGVTQTPRYLIKTRGQQVTLSCSPISGHRSVSWYQQTPGQGLQFLFEYFSETQRNKGNFPGRFSGRQFSNSRSEMNVSTLELGDSALYLCASSAGQGLVRTEAFFGQGTRLTVV.

This chain connects TRBV7-9 to TRBJ1-1; TRBD1 matches at 7 bases. This CDR3 has 16 amino acids. V shed 4 bases and J 3 bases; nucleotides not matched to a gene: 11. Germline CDR1 and CDR2: SEHNR and FQNEAQ (reference sequence). The CDR3 coding sequence is TGTGCCAGCAGCTCTAACAGGGGACCCCTTGACACTGAAGCTTTCTTT. It encodes CASSSNRGPLDTEAFF. Combining the CDR3 with reference TRBV7-9 and TRBJ1-1 gives the whole variable domain DTGVSQNPRHKITKRGQNVTFRCDPISEHNRLYWYRQTLGQGPEFLTYFQNEAQLEKSRLLSDRFSAERPKGSFSTLEIQRTEQGDSAMYLCASSSNRGPLDTEAFFGQGTRLTVV.

With respect to this clone: One end of the junction is discordant with germline, which a read error may explain. The chain uses TRBV7-8 and TRBJ1-1; no reliable D call. The CDR3 loop spans 13 amino acids. Germline CDR1 is SGHVS and CDR2 is FQNEAQ. The DNA of the CDR3 is TGTGCCAGCAGCCCTCCAATGAACGCTGAAGCTTTCTTT. Protein: CASSPPMNAEAFF.

J is TRBJ1-1 and V is TRBV2; 12 bases map to TRBD1. CDR1 SNHLY and CDR2 FYNNEI come from the germline V gene. J lost 0 bases, V lost 6 bases, and 2 bases had no gene match. This CDR3 spans 15 amino acids. The chain's CDR3 is CASSGTGGMNTEAFF. The CDR3 nucleotides are TGTGCCAGCAGCGGGACAGGGGGCATGAACACTGAAGCTTTCTTT. The full variable domain, rest sourced from reference TRBV2 and TRBJ1-1, is EPEVTQTPSHQVTQMGQEVILRCVPISNHLYFYWYRQILGQKVEFLVSFYNNEISEKSEIFDDQFSVERPDGSNFTLKIRSTKLEDSAMYFCASSGTGGMNTEAFFGQGTRLTVV.

The chain employs TRBV11-2 and TRBJ2-7; a weak D match, TRBD2 (5 bases). The CDR3 is 14 amino acids. Per the germline V gene, CDR1 is SGHAT and CDR2 is FQNNGV. V was trimmed by 4 bases and J by 2 bases, leaving 12 bases between them. The CDR3 DNA follows: TGTGCCAGCAGCTCGTCGGGGTTACCCTACGAGCAGTACTTC. It yields the protein CASSSSGLPYEQYF.